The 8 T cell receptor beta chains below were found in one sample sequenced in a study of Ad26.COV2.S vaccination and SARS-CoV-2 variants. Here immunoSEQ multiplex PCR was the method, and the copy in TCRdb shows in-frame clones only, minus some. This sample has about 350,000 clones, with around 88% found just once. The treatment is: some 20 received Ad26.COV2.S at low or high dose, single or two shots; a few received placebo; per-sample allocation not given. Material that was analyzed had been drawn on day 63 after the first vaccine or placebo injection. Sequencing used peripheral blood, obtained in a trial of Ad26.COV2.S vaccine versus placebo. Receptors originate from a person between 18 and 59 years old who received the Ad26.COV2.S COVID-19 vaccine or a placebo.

The CDR3 bases are TGTGCCAGCAGCCAGAGAGGATATACGCAGTATTTT. This sequence encodes CASSQRGYTQYF. V and J are TRBV11-2 and TRBJ2-3, with D unclear. The V end was cut by 5 bases, the J end by 7 bases, with 10 bases between. The CDR3 is 12 amino acids. Germline loops: CDR1 SGHAT, CDR2 FQNNGV.

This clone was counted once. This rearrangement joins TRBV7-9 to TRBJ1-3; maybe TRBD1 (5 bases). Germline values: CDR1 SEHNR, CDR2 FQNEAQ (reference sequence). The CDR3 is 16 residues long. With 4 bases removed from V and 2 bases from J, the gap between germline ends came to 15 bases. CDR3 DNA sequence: TGTGCCAGCAGCTCTAGATCGACAGAGACTGGAAACACCATATATTTT. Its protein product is CASSSRSTETGNTIYF.

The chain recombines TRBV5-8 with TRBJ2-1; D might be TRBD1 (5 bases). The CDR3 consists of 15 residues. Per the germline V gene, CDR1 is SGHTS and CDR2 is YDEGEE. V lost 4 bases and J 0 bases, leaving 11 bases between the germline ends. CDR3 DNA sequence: TGTGCCAGCAGCCCCAGGGTAAGCTCCTACAATGAGCAGTTCTTC. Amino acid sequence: CASSPRVSSYNEQFF.

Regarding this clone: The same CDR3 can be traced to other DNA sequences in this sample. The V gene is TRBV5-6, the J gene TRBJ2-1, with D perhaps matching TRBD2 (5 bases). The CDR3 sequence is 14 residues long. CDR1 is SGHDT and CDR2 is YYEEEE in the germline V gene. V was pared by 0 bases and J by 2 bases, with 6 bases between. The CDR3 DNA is TGTGCCAGCAGCTTGGTGGGAGCCTACAATGAGCAGTTCTTC. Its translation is CASSLVGAYNEQFF.

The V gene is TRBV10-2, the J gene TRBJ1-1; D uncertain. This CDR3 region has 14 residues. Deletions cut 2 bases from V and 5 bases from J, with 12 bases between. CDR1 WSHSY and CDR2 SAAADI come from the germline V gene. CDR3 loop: CASSEGGALTEAFF. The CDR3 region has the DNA TGCGCCAGCAGTGAGGGCGGTGCTTTGACTGAAGCTTTCTTT.

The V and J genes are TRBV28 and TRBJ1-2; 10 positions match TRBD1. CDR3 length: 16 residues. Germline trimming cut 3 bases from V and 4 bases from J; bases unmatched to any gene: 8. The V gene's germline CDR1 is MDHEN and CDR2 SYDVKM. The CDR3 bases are TGTGCCAGCAGTTTTCCGAGCCGGGACAGGGGCTATGGCTACACCTTC. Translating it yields CASSFPSRDRGYGYTF.

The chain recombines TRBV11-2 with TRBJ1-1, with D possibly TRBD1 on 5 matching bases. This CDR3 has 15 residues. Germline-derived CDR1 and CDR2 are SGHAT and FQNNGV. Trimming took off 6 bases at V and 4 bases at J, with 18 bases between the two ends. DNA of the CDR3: TGTGCCAGCAGTTCAGGCACCGGGACGGGCACTGAAGCTTTCTTT. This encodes CASSSGTGTGTEAFF.

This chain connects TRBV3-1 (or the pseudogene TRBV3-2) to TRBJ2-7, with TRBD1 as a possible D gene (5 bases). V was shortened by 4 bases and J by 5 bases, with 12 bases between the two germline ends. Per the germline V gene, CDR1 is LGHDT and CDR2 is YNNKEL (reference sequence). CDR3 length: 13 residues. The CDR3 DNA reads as TGTGCCAGCAGCCGTCGACAGCGAGACGAGCAGTACTTC. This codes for CASSRRQRDEQYF.